This TCR beta chain comes out of a study of T cell repertoires in cytomegalovirus infection. Study details: Newly reported HLA-C-restricted and thoroughly characterized HLA-B-restricted CMV epitopes were employed. Carrying CMV and the relevant HLA type showed in public TCR beta signatures. Study-wide points: Frequencies of public TCR beta families were cumulated, and this identified carriers of CMV plus the relevant HLA. Ex vivo responses were dominated by HLA-C-restricted CMV-specific TCR beta clonotypes.

Germline values: CDR1 SGHVS, CDR2 FQNEAQ. This CDR3 has 16 amino acids. V dropped 4 bases and J dropped 0; count of bases not matched to a gene: 4. TCRdb redid the calling of the reads with MiXCR, one entry per CDR3 protein. Of 20,000 to 25,000 distinct CDR3 sequences listed, around 40% are singletons. This clonotype was detected only a few times. What it recognizes is unknown. The starting material was CD8+ T cells from cultured PBMCs, obtained from culture after CMV antigen stimulation. The chain has TRBV7-8 and TRBJ2-3, with 10 bases identical to TRBD2. This TCR came from a human donor in good health (CMV status not recorded). Some clones in this sample may be carry-over from other donors' samples. The CDR3 sequence is CASSSSLAGSTDTQYF. The CDR3 DNA reads as TGTGCCAGCAGCTCCTCACTAGCGGGAAGCACAGATACGCAGTATTTT.